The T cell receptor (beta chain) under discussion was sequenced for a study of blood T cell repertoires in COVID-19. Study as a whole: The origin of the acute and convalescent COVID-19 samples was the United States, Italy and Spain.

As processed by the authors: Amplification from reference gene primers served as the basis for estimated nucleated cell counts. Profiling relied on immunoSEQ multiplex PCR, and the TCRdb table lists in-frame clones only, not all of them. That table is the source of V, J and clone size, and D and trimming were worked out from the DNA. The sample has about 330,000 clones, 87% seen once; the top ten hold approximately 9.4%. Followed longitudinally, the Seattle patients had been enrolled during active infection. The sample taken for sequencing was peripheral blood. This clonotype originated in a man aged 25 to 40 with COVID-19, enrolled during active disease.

Here the CDR3 DNA reads TGTGCCACCAGTGATTACCGAGCGGCCTCCTACAATGAGCAGTTCTTC. Its translation: CATSDYRAASYNEQFF. The chain links TRBV24-1 to TRBJ2-1; D might be TRBD2 (5 bases). Germline CDR1 is KGHDR and CDR2 is SFDVKD. V gave up 2 bases and J gave up 0 bases, with 10 bases separating them. CDR3 size: 16 residues.